The clone carrying this TCR beta chain appeared many times. What it binds is unknown. This sample was included in a study of T cells in Graves' hyperthyroidism and ophthalmopathy. The patients, who ranged from 18 to 65 in age, presented with newly diagnosed hyperthyroidism lasting under 2 months. Orbital computed tomography, thyroid ultrasound, serum thyroxine and TRAb, and clinical symptoms together informed the diagnoses. Points from the study as a whole: Clonotypes that were expanded in thyroid above 0.001 mostly appeared in blood too.

Amplification yielded TCR beta CDR3 regions, with RNA transcripts as the source. A set of HTBI primers served as the primers for a first-round RT-PCR of the TCR CDR3. MiXCR was run by TCRdb on the multiplex PCR reads, yielding one entry per CDR3 protein. The top ten clones hold around 47% of a sample with under 400,000 distinct CDR3 sequences, 15% to 20% of them seen once. Sequencing used blood. The receptor comes from a woman aged 50 to 60 with Graves' hyperthyroidism.

The CDR3 DNA is TGTGCCAGCAGTGAAATGGTGGTACAAAATCAGCCCCAGCATTTT. This codes for CASSEMVVQNQPQHF. V usage is TRBV6-1 and J usage is TRBJ1-5; D is ambiguous. Germline loops: CDR1 MNHNS, CDR2 SASEGT. CDR3 length: 15 amino acids. V lost 2 bases to trimming and J lost 4 bases, with 12 bases between them.